A selection of T cell receptor beta chains follows, all from one sample in a study of response to subunit inactivated influenza vaccine. Via MiXCR, TCRdb re-called the RT-PCR reads, giving one row per CDR3 protein. The repertoire has approximately 500,000 distinct CDR3 sequences, 12% to 15% of them found once; the top ten carry around 10%. Here the sequenced sample was PBMCs from blood, taken about 11 days after vaccination. These receptors originate from a middle-aged man who received an inactivated influenza vaccine. Both conserved end residues are part of each CDR3. A D gene is named only where the DNA matches it firmly. Clone size is not always given. Where it is, it says once, few, many or a class for expanded clones.

V gene	clone size	CDR3 length	J gene	D gene	CDR3 protein	CDR3 DNA
TRBV6-5	many	14	TRBJ1-1	.	CASSYRTVNTEAFF	TGTGCCAGCAGTTACCGGACGGTGAACACTGAAGCTTTCTTT
TRBV7-2	few	14	TRBJ1-1	.	CASSLVAGFTEAFF	TGTGCCAGCAGCTTAGTAGCCGGGTTCACTGAAGCTTTCTTT
TRBV29-1	many	14	TRBJ2-1	.	CSVEARGRDNEQFF	TGCAGCGTTGAAGCCAGGGGACGCGACAATGAGCAGTTCTTC
TRBV12-3/TRBV12-4	few	15	TRBJ2-3	.	CASSPDSYYTDTQYF	TGTGCCAGCAGCCCGGACAGCTACTACACAGATACGCAGTATTTT
TRBV20-1	.	15	TRBJ2-7	.	CSARERQRYPYEQYF	TGCAGTGCTAGAGAGCGACAGAGGTACCCCTACGAGCAGTACTTC
TRBV10-3	.	14	TRBJ2-7	.	CAISESAGAYEQYF	TGTGCCATCAGTGAGTCGGCAGGGGCCTACGAGCAGTACTTC
TRBV11-2	few	18	TRBJ2-1	TRBD2	CASSLDPPWASGRFEQFF	TGTGCCAGCAGCTTAGATCCCCCCTGGGCTAGCGGGAGGTTTGAGCAGTTCTTC
TRBV9	.	16	TRBJ2-3	.	CASTSTRGSRTDTQYF	TGTGCCAGCACCTCCACTCGGGGTAGTCGCACAGATACGCAGTATTTT
TRBV3-1	.	14	TRBJ2-1	.	CASSRPGSYNEQFF	TGTGCCAGCAGCCGCCCAGGGAGCTACAATGAGCAGTTCTTC
TRBV7-2	.	15	TRBJ2-1	.	CASSLSRSTYNEQFF	TGTGCCAGCAGCTTATCACGGAGTACCTACAATGAGCAGTTCTTC
TRBV29-1	.	15	TRBJ2-7	.	CSVEGGQPGSYEQYF	TGCAGCGTTGAAGGTGGACAGCCAGGCTCCTACGAGCAGTACTTC
TRBV7-9	.	15	TRBJ1-4	.	CASSLARGYNEKLFF	TGTGCCAGCAGCTTAGCGCGAGGGTATAATGAAAAACTGTTTTTT
TRBV12-3/TRBV12-4	few	15	TRBJ2-7	TRBD2	CASSRGLAGLSEQYF	TGTGCCAGCAGCCGGGGACTAGCGGGATTAAGCGAGCAGTACTTC
TRBV10-3	.	14	TRBJ1-6	TRBD1	CATRDRGVNSPLHF	TGTGCCACCAGGGACAGGGGCGTAAATTCACCCCTCCACTTT
TRBV6-2/TRBV6-3	few	16	TRBJ2-7	.	CASTLSGGAGTYEQYF	TGTGCCAGCACCCTTTCTGGGGGGGCTGGAACCTACGAGCAGTACTTC
TRBV4-2	.	17	TRBJ2-3	.	CASSRGGAESTTDTQYF	TGTGCCAGCAGCCGAGGAGGAGCGGAGTCAACCACAGATACGCAGTATTTT
TRBV7-2	.	13	TRBJ2-3	.	CASSLEGVGTQYF	TGTGCCAGCAGCTTAGAGGGGGTCGGTACGCAGTATTTT
TRBV6-1	few	16	TRBJ2-7	TRBD2	CASSQTPLAATYEQYF	TGTGCCAGCAGCCAAACGCCGCTAGCGGCGACCTACGAGCAGTACTTC
TRBV7-8	.	15	TRBJ2-7	.	CASSQHIGNFYEQYF	TGTGCCAGCAGTCAACACATAGGGAACTTCTACGAGCAGTACTTC
TRBV15	few	16	TRBJ2-7	.	CATRSLVEGHKYEQYF	TGTGCCACCAGGAGCCTCGTTGAAGGGCACAAATACGAGCAGTACTTC
TRBV20-1	few	13	TRBJ2-1	.	CSARVLVGTSAFF	TGCAGTGCTAGAGTCCTTGTAGGGACGAGCGCGTTCTTC
TRBV19	few	14	TRBJ2-4	TRBD1	CASSPDRVINIQYF	TGTGCCAGTAGTCCTGACAGGGTAATAAACATTCAGTACTTC
TRBV3-1	.	13	TRBJ1-1	TRBD1	CASSPTGRTEAFF	TGTGCCAGCAGCCCGACAGGGCGTACTGAAGCTTTCTTT
TRBV3-1	.	11	TRBJ2-1	.	CASSQAAEQFF	TGTGCCAGCAGCCAAGCTGCTGAGCAGTTCTTC
TRBV12-3/TRBV12-4	.	14	TRBJ2-6	.	CASSSPDRANVLTF	TGTGCCAGCAGTTCCCCGGACAGGGCCAACGTCCTGACTTTC
TRBV3-1	.	16	TRBJ1-1	TRBD1	CASSQGYGTGNTEAFF	TGTGCCAGCAGCCAAGGTTACGGGACAGGCAATACTGAAGCTTTCTTT
TRBV5-1	many	14	TRBJ1-2	.	CASSPGDTNYGYTF	TGCGCCAGCAGCCCAGGAGATACCAACTATGGCTACACCTTC
TRBV12-3/TRBV12-4	.	13	TRBJ1-1	.	CASSLDGLSEAFF	TGTGCCAGCAGCCTAGACGGCCTCTCTGAAGCTTTCTTT
TRBV4-3	.	16	TRBJ2-1	.	CASSQAFNEWRNEQFF	TGCGCCAGCAGCCAAGCATTCAATGAATGGAGAAATGAGCAGTTCTTC
TRBV11-2	.	16	TRBJ1-4	.	CASSLEFSGEDEKLFF	TGTGCCAGCAGCTTAGAATTCTCAGGGGAAGACGAAAAACTGTTTTTT
TRBV5-1	many	14	TRBJ2-5	.	CASSLSGDPETQYF	TGCGCCAGCAGCTTGTCAGGAGATCCAGAGACCCAGTACTTC
TRBV6-2/TRBV6-3	.	12	TRBJ2-7	.	CASSGVSYEQYF	TGTGCCAGCTCGGGGGTCTCCTACGAGCAGTACTTC
TRBV20-1	few	12	TRBJ2-7	.	CSASGPVYEQYF	TGCAGTGCTAGTGGACCGGTCTACGAGCAGTACTTC
TRBV6-6	few	13	TRBJ2-1	.	CASSARASSEQFF	TGTGCCAGCAGCGCCCGGGCCAGCAGTGAGCAGTTCTTC
TRBV12-3/TRBV12-4	few	13	TRBJ2-5	.	CASSLLVSETQYF	TGTGCCAGCAGTTTACTAGTTAGCGAGACCCAGTACTTC
TRBV20-1	few	13	TRBJ1-1	.	CSASDGEAAEAFF	TGCAGTGCTAGTGACGGAGAGGCGGCTGAAGCTTTCTTT
TRBV11-3	many	12	TRBJ2-7	.	CASSLGSGEQYF	TGTGCCAGCAGCCTCGGGTCGGGAGAGCAGTACTTC
TRBV11-1	.	18	TRBJ2-3	TRBD2	CASSSPLTTSGRPDTQYF	TGTGCCAGCAGCTCCCCGCTGACGACTAGCGGTCGCCCAGATACGCAGTATTTT
TRBV21-1	few	16	TRBJ1-4	.	CASSKEGGTTNEKLFF	TGTGCCAGCAGCAAAGAGGGGGGAACAACTAATGAAAAACTGTTTTTT
TRBV20-1	many	13	TRBJ1-2	.	CSATAQGNYGYTF	TGCAGTGCTACAGCACAGGGAAACTATGGCTACACCTTC
TRBV7-9	.	15	TRBJ2-1	TRBD2	CASSERASGYNEQFF	TGTGCCAGCAGTGAGAGGGCTAGCGGATACAATGAGCAGTTCTTC
TRBV4-3	few	16	TRBJ1-1	.	CASSQRFVGLNTEAFF	TGCGCCAGCAGCCAACGGTTTGTCGGACTGAACACTGAAGCTTTCTTT